The 12 T cell receptor beta chains given below trace back to one sample, sequenced in a study of T cell repertoires in ileal Crohn's disease. Profiled with immunoSEQ multiplex PCR; TCRdb holds only in-frame clones, not every one. The sample holds roughly 5,700 clones, about four fifths seen once. The sample's time point: neoterminal ileum biopsy at postoperative endoscopy, about 6 months after surgery. The sample consisted of ileal tissue. Receptors originate from an adult with Crohn's disease.

The DNA of the CDR3 is TGTGCCAGCAGCCCGGGACTAGCGGGGGGGATCGGTCAAGAGACCCAGTACTTC. It specifies CASSPGLAGGIGQETQYF. This sequence joins TRBV7-8 and TRBJ2-5, with 16 bases aligning to TRBD2. V was clipped by 5 bases and J by 2 bases; unmatched bases: 8. Germline lookup yields CDR1 SGHVS and CDR2 FQNEAQ. This CDR3 has 18 residues.

This CDR3 is CASSPRQGSGYTF. CDR3 DNA sequence: TGTGCCAGCAGCCCGCGACAGGGGTCTGGCTACACCTTC. V gene TRBV14 combines with J gene TRBJ1-2; 8 nucleotides line up with TRBD1. The V and J ends lost 4 bases and 7 bases, in that order; junction bases with no gene match: 5. The germline gives CDR1 SGHDN, CDR2 FVKESK. The CDR3 is 13 amino acids.

This clone was seen more than once but under ten times. The chain carries TRBV7-9 and TRBJ1-5; no clear D. Germline values: CDR1 SEHNR, CDR2 FQNEAQ (reference sequence). The CDR3 has 14 residues. V lost 4 bases and J lost 8, with 15 bases in between. In DNA form, the CDR3 reads TGTGCCAGCAGCTCCGGTGGGAATTGGGAGCCCCAGCATTTT. This sequence encodes CASSSGGNWEPQHF.

The chain carries TRBV6-4 and TRBJ2-3; 7 bases are a match to TRBD2. The CDR3 length is 14 residues. The trim removed 0 bases at V and 6 bases at J, leaving 3 bases unmatched. Germline V CDR1 and CDR2: MRHNA, SNTAGT. The CDR3 loop reads CASSDSISGDTQYF. The CDR3 bases are TGTGCCAGCAGTGACTCTATTAGCGGGGATACGCAGTATTTT.

J is TRBJ2-3 and V is TRBV19; D not certain. Trimming cost V 7 bases and J 0 bases, with 5 bases left between them. The germline gives CDR1 LNHDA, CDR2 SQIVND (reference sequence). This CDR3 is 12 amino acids long. The CDR3 nucleotides read TGTGCCAGTAAGTCTAGCACAGATACGCAGTATTTT. It codes for CASKSSTDTQYF.

This clone occurred a few times. The chain couples TRBV19 to TRBJ2-2; the D gene could be TRBD1 or TRBD2 (5 bases each). The CDR3 has 14 residues. The germline gives CDR1 LNHDA, CDR2 SQIVND (reference sequence). The ends were cut back, 4 bases at V and 3 bases at J, with 9 bases in the middle. The CDR3 loop is CASSKRGDTGELFF. The CDR3 bases are TGTGCCAGTAGTAAGAGGGGTGACACCGGGGAGCTGTTTTTT.

The J gene is TRBJ2-2, the V gene TRBV7-3, with D possibly being TRBD1 (6 bases). Germline-derived CDR1 and CDR2 are SGHTA and FQGTGA. The ends were cut back, 2 bases at V and 4 bases at J, with 8 bases in the middle. The CDR3 extends over 14 amino acids. Here the CDR3 reads CASSLRQATGELFF. CDR3 DNA sequence: TGTGCCAGCAGCTTACGACAGGCCACCGGGGAGCTGTTTTTT.

The rearrangement joins TRBV7-2 to TRBJ1-3, with TRBD1 as a possible D gene (6 bases). V was pared by 2 bases and J by 4 bases, with 12 bases between. The CDR3 is 15 amino acids. Germline-derived CDR1 and CDR2 are SGHTA and FQGNSA. The CDR3 sequence is CASSLSPGAGNTIYF. The CDR3, as DNA: TGTGCCAGCAGCTTAAGTCCAGGGGCAGGAAACACCATATATTTT.

The rearrangement links TRBV19 to TRBJ1-1; D unresolved. The CDR3 has 13 amino acids. The germline CDR1 and CDR2 sequences are LNHDA and SQIVND (reference sequence). Trimming removed 3 bases at V and 4 bases at J, with 9 bases between. The CDR3 DNA reads as TGTGCCAGTAGTATTTCTGCAACCACTGAAGCTTTCTTT. Protein: CASSISATTEAFF.

This chain uses TRBV19 with TRBJ1-1; D is possibly TRBD1 (6 bases). The CDR3 runs to 15 residues. Trimming removed 5 bases from V and 4 bases from J, with 17 bases in between. Germline V gives CDR1 LNHDA, CDR2 SQIVND (reference sequence). CDR3 loop: CASSGVVGGGTEAFF. The CDR3 DNA reads as TGTGCCAGTAGTGGGGTCGTCGGAGGGGGCACTGAAGCTTTCTTT. The complete variable domain, with remaining parts taken from reference TRBV19 and TRBJ1-1, reads DGGITQSPKYLFRKEGQNVTLSCEQNLNHDAMYWYRQDPGQGLRLIYYSQIVNDFQKGDIAEGYSVSREKKESFPLTVTSAQKNPTAFYLCASSGVVGGGTEAFFGQGTRLTVV.

Relative to its sample, this clone is large. The chain is built from TRBV6-6 and TRBJ1-2; 7 bases are shared with TRBD1. This CDR3 spans 11 amino acids. Trimming removed 6 bases from V and 5 bases from J; junction bases left unmatched: 0. Germline V gene sequence: CDR1 MNHNY, CDR2 SVGAGI (reference sequence). The CDR3 DNA sequence: TGTGCCAGCAGGACAGGGTATGGCTACACCTTC. It is translated as CASRTGYGYTF.

This chain joins TRBV19 and TRBJ1-4, with 7 bases fitting TRBD1. Germline V gene sequence: CDR1 LNHDA, CDR2 SQIVND (reference sequence). Trimming removed 5 bases from V and 8 bases from J; junction bases left unmatched: 11. The CDR3 length is 15 residues. The CDR3 loop reads CASSARQGSEEKLFF. CDR3 DNA sequence: TGTGCCAGTAGTGCCCGACAGGGAAGTGAGGAAAAACTGTTTTTT.